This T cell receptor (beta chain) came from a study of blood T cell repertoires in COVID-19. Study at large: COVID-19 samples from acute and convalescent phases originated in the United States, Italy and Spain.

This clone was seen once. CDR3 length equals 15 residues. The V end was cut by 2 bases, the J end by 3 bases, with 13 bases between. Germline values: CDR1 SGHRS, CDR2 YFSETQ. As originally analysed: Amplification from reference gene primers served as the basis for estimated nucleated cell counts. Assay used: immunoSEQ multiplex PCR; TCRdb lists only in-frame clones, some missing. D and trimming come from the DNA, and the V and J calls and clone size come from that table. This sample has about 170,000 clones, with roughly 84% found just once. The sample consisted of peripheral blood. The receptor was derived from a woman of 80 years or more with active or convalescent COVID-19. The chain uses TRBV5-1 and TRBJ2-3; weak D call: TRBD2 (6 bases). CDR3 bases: TGCGCCAGCAGCTTCGGGGGAGTCGTGACAGATACGCAGTATTTT. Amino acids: CASSFGGVVTDTQYF.